This is a list of T cell receptor beta chains from one sample in a study. TCRdb re-called the RT-PCR reads through MiXCR, storing one row per CDR3 protein. The table lists more than 600,000 distinct CDR3 sequences, 14% of them singletons. The sample comprised memory CD4+ T cells from blood. The source is a female donor in good health, serving as a healthy control. Each CDR3 is given with its conserved first and last residue. D genes are given only for firm matches. Some rows mark clone size as missing; the rest say once, few, many or name a class of expanded clone.

size: -; J: TRBJ2-7; V: TRBV5-1; length: 14; D: TRBD2; DNA: TGCGCCAGCCCAGGACTAGCGGGAGTTGACGAGCAGTACTTC; CDR3: CASPGLAGVDEQYF
size: few; J: TRBJ2-1; V: TRBV20-1; length: 15; D: TRBD2; DNA: TGCAGTGCCGGGGATAGCGGGAGCTCCTACAATGAGCAGTTCTTC; CDR3: CSAGDSGSSYNEQFF
size: many; J: TRBJ2-2; V: TRBV27; length: 13; D: -; DNA: TGTGCCAGCAGCCCGCAAAACACCGGGGAGCTGTTTTTT; CDR3: CASSPQNTGELFF
size: few; J: TRBJ2-5; V: TRBV20-1; length: 14; D: -; DNA: TGCAGTGCAGAAGGCTTGGCGAAACAAGAGACCCAGTACTTC; CDR3: CSAEGLAKQETQYF
size: -; J: TRBJ2-6; V: TRBV7-2; length: 17; D: -; DNA: TGTGCCAGCAGCTTAAATCAGGGTCGGGCTGGGGCCAACGTCCTGACTTTC; CDR3: CASSLNQGRAGANVLTF
size: -; J: TRBJ1-3; V: TRBV28; length: 16; D: -; DNA: TGTGCCAGCACCGAATCATATGGGGCAGCTGGAAACACCATATATTTT; CDR3: CASTESYGAAGNTIYF
size: once; J: TRBJ2-5; V: TRBV6-1; length: 15; D: TRBD1; DNA: TGTGCCAGCATCGGGCAGGGGGCGCGAGGGGAGACCCAGTACTTC; CDR3: CASIGQGARGETQYF
size: many; J: TRBJ2-5; V: TRBV7-2; length: 15; D: -; DNA: TGTGCCAGCAGCTTGGGACAAGGGTATCGAGAGACCCAGTACTTC; CDR3: CASSLGQGYRETQYF
size: few; J: TRBJ2-7; V: TRBV18; length: 16; D: -; DNA: TGTGCCAGCTCCCAGATGGGACAAGGGGCCTCCCTCGAGCAGTACTTC; CDR3: CASSQMGQGASLEQYF
size: few; J: TRBJ2-7; V: TRBV6-6; length: 17; D: -; DNA: TGTGCCAGCAGTTACGGGTGGGGACCCGGAGGTTCCTACGAGCAGTACTTC; CDR3: CASSYGWGPGGSYEQYF
size: many; J: TRBJ1-4; V: TRBV7-6; length: 14; D: TRBD1; DNA: TGTGCCAGCAGCAAGGCCCAGGGGGGTGAAAAACTGTTTTTT; CDR3: CASSKAQGGEKLFF
size: -; J: TRBJ2-1; V: TRBV5-1; length: 15; D: TRBD2; DNA: TGCGCCAGCAGCTGGAGCGGGAGCCTTAACAATGAGCAGTTCTTC; CDR3: CASSWSGSLNNEQFF
size: -; J: TRBJ2-3; V: TRBV6-5; length: 16; D: -; DNA: TGTGCCAGCAGCATAATTTACGGACAGAGCACAGATACGCAGTATTTT; CDR3: CASSIIYGQSTDTQYF
size: -; J: TRBJ1-3; V: TRBV6-1; length: 14; D: TRBD1; DNA: TGTGCCAGCAGCGCCCAGGGGGCTGTGGACACCATATATTTT; CDR3: CASSAQGAVDTIYF
size: -; J: TRBJ2-3; V: TRBV12-3/TRBV12-4; length: 15; D: TRBD2; DNA: TGTGCCAGCAGTTTACAGACTAGCGGCCAAGATACGCAGTATTTT; CDR3: CASSLQTSGQDTQYF
size: -; J: TRBJ2-4; V: TRBV5-1; length: 18; D: -; DNA: TGCGCCAGCAGCTCTAAGGCTAATGCTGGGGAAGCCAAAAACATTCAGTACTTC; CDR3: CASSSKANAGEAKNIQYF
size: -; J: TRBJ1-1; V: TRBV20-1; length: 11; D: TRBD1; DNA: TGCAGTGAGGACAGGTCTGATGAAGCTTTCTTT; CDR3: CSEDRSDEAFF
size: few; J: TRBJ2-3; V: TRBV5-1; length: 16; D: TRBD2; DNA: TGCGCCAGCAGCTCTGGACTAGCGGGAGTCGCAGATACGCAGTATTTT; CDR3: CASSSGLAGVADTQYF